In its sample, the clone carrying this TCR beta chain was seen a few times. The sample originates from a study of CD8+ T cells in alopecia areata. The CDR3 contains 14 residues. In germline, CDR1 is KGHSH, CDR2 LQKENI. Trimming removed 2 bases from V and 8 bases from J, with 15 bases in between. As the sequencing template, cDNA was produced by extracting RNA and reverse transcribing it. The repertoire was sequenced with immunoSEQ multiplex PCR; TCRdb's copy has only in-frame clones and lacks some. This sample has around 140,000 clones, with over 45% found just once. The sequencing input was CD4+ T cells sorted from blood. The chain recombines TRBV18 with TRBJ1-2; maybe TRBD1 (5 bases). This sequence originates from a human donor with alopecia areata. CDR3 bases: TGTGCCAGCTCACCAGCTGGGGGTGACAAGGGCTACACCTTC. Translating gives CASSPAGGDKGYTF.